This T cell receptor beta chain derives from a study of identical twins. Study-level findings and limits: Sequences that were beta out-of-frame showed weaker excess twin sharing.

A single record per CDR3 protein comes from TCRdb applying MiXCR to the 5' RACE reads. The sample includes roughly 290,000 distinct CDR3 sequences, 8% to 9% of them seen just once. This clonotype was counted ten times or more. Its antigen is still unknown. The CDR3 is 13 residues long. CDR1 KGHDR and CDR2 SFDVKD come from the germline V gene. V dropped 8 bases and J dropped 7; count of bases not matched to a gene: 6. These same data were also listed under a study on yellow fever vaccine responses in identical twins.

The sequenced sample consisted of memory (CD45RO+) T cells sorted from blood. The chain uses TRBV24-1 and TRBJ1-1, with 10 bases aligning to TRBD1. This TCR came from a woman between 18 and 30 years old in good health. The CDR3 here is CATTPGTGVEAFF. CDR3 nucleotide sequence: TGTGCCACCACCCCCGGGACAGGGGTTGAAGCTTTCTTT.